The 8 T cell receptor beta chains reported below all come from one sample, sequenced in a study of T cell responses to AZD1222 COVID-19 vaccine. The method was immunoSEQ multiplex PCR; TCRdb's version includes in-frame clones alone and lacks a portion of them. The top ten hold around 10% of the sample, which has about 94,000 clones, more than 75% seen once. This material consisted of peripheral blood, taken 28 days after the second AZD1222 dose. The receptors come from an adult who received the AZD1222 COVID-19 vaccine.

The V gene is TRBV7-3, the J gene TRBJ2-3, with D possibly matching TRBD2 (6 bases). V was trimmed by 5 bases and J by 2 bases, leaving 11 bases between them. CDR3 size: 14 residues. Germline V gene sequence: CDR1 SGHTA, CDR2 FQGTGA. The CDR3 DNA reads as TGTGCCAGCAGCCCGGGACTTAACACAGATACGCAGTATTTT. This translates into CASSPGLNTDTQYF.

V is TRBV3-1 (or the pseudogene TRBV3-2) and J is TRBJ2-2; 8 nucleotides agree with TRBD1. From germline, CDR1 is LGHDT and CDR2 YNNKEL (reference sequence). The CDR3 sequence is 16 residues long. After removal of 0 bases from V and 5 bases from J, the junction contained 5 bases not matched to a gene. Here the CDR3 reads CASSQDRQGRTGELFF. The DNA for the CDR3 is TGTGCCAGCAGCCAAGACCGACAGGGGAGGACCGGGGAGCTGTTTTTT.

The chain carries TRBV11-3 and TRBJ2-3; D is unclear. The CDR3 length is 14 residues. The germline V and J ends were trimmed by 0 bases and 2 bases, with 6 bases remaining between them. Per germline, CDR1 SGHNT and CDR2 YENEEA. The chain's CDR3 is CASSLDRSTDTQYF. In DNA, the CDR3 is TGTGCCAGCAGCTTAGATCGGTCCACAGATACGCAGTATTTT.

The V gene is TRBV12-3 or TRBV12-4, the J gene TRBJ2-3, with D uncertain. V lost 6 bases to trimming and J lost 1 base, with 8 bases between them. The CDR3 has 13 residues. CDR3: CASSYEGTDTQYF. The CDR3 DNA reads TGTGCCAGCAGCTATGAAGGCACAGATACGCAGTATTTT.

This chain joins TRBV3-1 (or the pseudogene TRBV3-2) and TRBJ1-6, with 10 nucleotides matching TRBD1. CDR1 LGHDT and CDR2 YNNKEL come from the germline V gene (reference sequence). CDR3 size: 15 residues. V was pared by 0 bases and J by 10 bases, with 3 bases of the junction left unmatched. In DNA form, the CDR3 reads TGTGCCAGCAGCCAAGAGTCGACAGGGGGCTCACCCCTCCACTTT. The encoded protein is CASSQESTGGSPLHF.

The rearrangement joins TRBV7-2 to TRBJ2-3; weak D call: TRBD2 (7 bases). The length of the CDR3 is 15 residues. Germline CDR1 SGHTA, CDR2 FQGNSA. Trimming shortened V by 5 bases and J by 1 base, and 13 bases separated the two germline ends. CDR3 bases: TGTGCCAGCAGCCAACAGGGAGGGGGCACAGATACGCAGTATTTT. This encodes CASSQQGGGTDTQYF.

The V call is TRBV5-4, the J call TRBJ2-5; maybe TRBD2 (5 bases). This CDR3 has 13 amino acids. Germline V gene data show CDR1 as SGHNT and CDR2 as YYREEE (reference sequence). V lost 8 bases and J lost 1, with 12 bases in between. In nucleotides, the CDR3 is TGTGCCAGTTGGGAGATATCCCAAGAGACCCAGTACTTC. Its translation: CASWEISQETQYF.

The CDR3 protein is CASRHRETQYF. CDR3 bases: TGTGCCAGCAGGCATCGGGAGACCCAGTACTTC. The chain links TRBV12-3 or TRBV12-4 to TRBJ2-5; D gene uncertain. Trimming cost V 6 bases and J 5 bases, with 7 bases left between them. The CDR3 has 11 amino acids.